These 13 T cell receptor beta chains share one sample of origin, sequenced in a study of graft-versus-host responses after intestinal transplantation. Their antigens remain unidentified. Assay: immunoSEQ multiplex PCR; the TCRdb copy retains only in-frame clones and omits some. Of roughly 120,000 clones in the sample, just over 90% were seen once. This specimen consisted of unstimulated CD4+ T cells sorted from spleen or lymph node cells, obtained before intestinal transplant. The receptors were gathered from a human donor who received an intestinal transplant.

This clone was counted once. The rearrangement links TRBV18 to TRBJ2-7, with D tentatively TRBD1 (6 bases). The V and J ends lost 3 bases and 2 bases respectively, with 14 bases between them. CDR3 length: 15 residues. Looked up from germline, CDR1 is KGHSH and CDR2 is LQKENI. CDR3 bases: TGTGCCAGCTCACCCGCCGTACAGGGAACCTACGAGCAGTACTTC. Translated: CASSPAVQGTYEQYF.

The chain employs TRBV2 and TRBJ2-1, with 9 bases matching TRBD1. V was clipped by 6 bases and J by 4 bases; unmatched bases: 7. From germline, CDR1 is SNHLY and CDR2 FYNNEI. The CDR3 loop spans 15 amino acids. DNA of the CDR3: TGTGCCAGCAGGGGCGACAGGGGGAAGTACAATGAGCAGTTCTTC. Residues: CASRGDRGKYNEQFF.

The chain is built from TRBV2 and TRBJ2-7; 7 bases align to TRBD2. V was clipped by 7 bases and J by 1 base; unmatched bases: 10. The CDR3 is made up of 15 amino acids. CDR1 and CDR2 (germline): SNHLY, FYNNEI. The CDR3 sequence: CASIKRGPPSYEQYF. In DNA form, the CDR3 reads TGTGCCAGCATCAAGCGGGGCCCCCCTTCCTACGAGCAGTACTTC. Full variable domain (outside the CDR3, taken from reference TRBV2 and TRBJ2-7): EPEVTQTPSHQVTQMGQEVILRCVPISNHLYFYWYRQILGQKVEFLVSFYNNEISEKSEIFDDQFSVERPDGSNFTLKIRSTKLEDSAMYFCASIKRGPPSYEQYFGPGTRLTVT.

This clone has more than one count but fewer than ten. This sequence joins TRBV29-1 and TRBJ1-4; D may be TRBD1 (6 bases). V was trimmed by 3 bases and J by 16 bases, leaving 15 bases between them. Germline V gene lookup returns CDR1 SQVTM and CDR2 ANQGSEA. This CDR3 region has 11 residues. CDR3 nucleotides: TGCAGCGTTGAGTGGGACAAGCATCGGTTTTTT. It is translated as CSVEWDKHRFF.

The gene calls are TRBV5-1 and TRBJ1-1; D may be TRBD1 (5 bases). This CDR3 is built from 15 residues. Trimming took 0 bases from V and 3 from J, leaving 12 bases between them. CDR1 is SGHRS and CDR2 is YFSETQ in the germline V gene. The CDR3 region is CASSLGAGPDTEAFF. The CDR3 nucleotides read TGCGCCAGCAGCTTGGGCGCGGGGCCGGACACTGAAGCTTTCTTT.

The gene calls are TRBV7-9 and TRBJ2-5; D uncertain. This CDR3 contains 13 residues. Germline-derived CDR1 and CDR2 are SEHNR and FQNEAQ (reference sequence). Trimming pared 1 base from V and 1 base from J, leaving 4 bases between. CDR3 loop: CASSLGVQETQYF. In nucleotides, the CDR3 is TGTGCCAGCAGCTTAGGCGTCCAAGAGACCCAGTACTTC.

This clone was recorded once. The CDR3 DNA sequence: TGTGCCAGCAGCTTGATAGCGGGAGTCGGCTACGAGCAGTACTTC. It specifies CASSLIAGVGYEQYF. This chain links TRBV11-2 with TRBJ2-7; 9 bases agree with TRBD2. The CDR3 consists of 15 residues. With 3 bases clipped from V and 3 bases from J, the junction kept 6 bases outside the gene matches. The germline V gene has CDR1 SGHAT and CDR2 FQNNGV.

V is TRBV10-3 and J is TRBJ2-7, with 11 bases that match TRBD2. Germline V gene data show CDR1 as ENHRY and CDR2 as SYGVKD. Germline trimming cut 3 bases from V and 5 bases from J; bases unmatched to any gene: 12. This CDR3 region has 17 residues. CDR3 DNA: TGTGCCATCAGTGAAAGGGGTGGGCTAGCGGGAGGTAACGAGCAGTACTTC. Translated: CAISERGGLAGGNEQYF.

The chain combines TRBV6-1 with TRBJ2-4, with D possibly being TRBD2 (6 bases). The CDR3 loop spans 14 amino acids. Germline CDR1 is MNHNS and CDR2 is SASEGT. Trimming removed 5 bases from V and 6 bases from J, with 14 bases in between. For the CDR3, the DNA is TGTGCCAGCAGTTCCCCGAGGAGGGCAAACATTCAGTACTTC. Translated: CASSSPRRANIQYF.

V gene TRBV10-1 combines with J gene TRBJ2-1, with D possibly matching TRBD1 (5 bases). Germline V CDR1 and CDR2: WNHNN, SYGVQD (reference sequence). This CDR3 contains 15 residues. V was shortened by 5 bases and J by 4 bases, with 15 bases between the two germline ends. The CDR3 nucleotides are TGCGCCAGCAGTTCCCCAGGGAAAGGGTACAATGAGCAGTTCTTC. Its translation: CASSSPGKGYNEQFF.

The gene calls are TRBV10-3 and TRBJ2-3; D is unresolved. CDR1 ENHRY and CDR2 SYGVKD come from the germline V gene. V lost 4 bases, J lost 2 bases, and 10 bases lay in between. The CDR3 has 14 amino acids. The CDR3, as DNA: TGTGCCATCAGTGGAGGTCAGATCACAGATACGCAGTATTTT. Translation gives CAISGGQITDTQYF.

This chain joins TRBV7-2 and TRBJ2-2, with D hard to call. Germline CDR1 reads SGHTA; CDR2 reads FQGNSA. The V end was cut by 5 bases, the J end by 5 bases, with 12 bases between. The CDR3 consists of 14 residues. CDR3: CASSPGSGTGELFF. In DNA form, the CDR3 reads TGTGCCAGCAGCCCCGGATCCGGGACCGGGGAGCTGTTTTTT.

The V gene is TRBV9, the J gene TRBJ1-4; 8 nucleotides align to TRBD1. Germline CDR1 and CDR2: SGDLS and YYNGEE. V shed 4 bases and J 8 bases; nucleotides not matched to a gene: 7. This CDR3 is 14 amino acids long. CDR3 DNA sequence: TGTGCCAGCAGCCCCATGACAGGGGAGGAAAAACTGTTTTTT. Amino acids: CASSPMTGEEKLFF.